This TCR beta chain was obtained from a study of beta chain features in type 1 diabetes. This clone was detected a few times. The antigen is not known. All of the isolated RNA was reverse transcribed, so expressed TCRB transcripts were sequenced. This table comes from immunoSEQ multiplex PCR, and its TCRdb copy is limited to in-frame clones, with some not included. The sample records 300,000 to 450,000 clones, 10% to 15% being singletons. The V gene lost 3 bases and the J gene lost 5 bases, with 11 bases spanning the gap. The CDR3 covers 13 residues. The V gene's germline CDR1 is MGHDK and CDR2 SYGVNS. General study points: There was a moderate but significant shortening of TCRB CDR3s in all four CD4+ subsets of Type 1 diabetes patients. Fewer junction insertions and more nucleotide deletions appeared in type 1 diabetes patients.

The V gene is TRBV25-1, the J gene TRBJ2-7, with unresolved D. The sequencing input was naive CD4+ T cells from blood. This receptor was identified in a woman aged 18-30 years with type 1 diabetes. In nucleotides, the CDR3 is TGTGCCAGCAGTGATGGGCTGAACAACGAGCAGTACTTC. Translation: CASSDGLNNEQYF.